The 28 T cell receptor beta chains given below trace back to one sample, sequenced in a study of early T cells in non-severe SARS-CoV-2 infection. TCRdb passed the 5' RACE reads through MiXCR, listing each CDR3 protein once. In the table there are approximately 52,000 distinct CDR3 sequences, roughly 8.2% of which are singletons. Sequencing was performed on whole blood. The receptors originated from an adult who was a healthcare worker with PCR-confirmed SARS-CoV-2 infection or an uninfected control (not recorded which).

This clonotype was seen a handful of times. The J gene is TRBJ2-2, the V gene TRBV5-1, with TRBD1 as a possible D gene (5 bases). The germline gives CDR1 SGHRS, CDR2 YFSETQ. V was clipped by 0 bases and J by 2 bases, with 8 bases between them. This CDR3 comprises 15 residues. The CDR3 sequence is CASSLGDRNTGELFF. CDR3 sequence (DNA): TGCGCCAGCAGCTTGGGAGACAGAAACACCGGGGAGCTGTTTTTT.

The chain employs TRBV5-1 and TRBJ2-7, with 9 bases lining up with TRBD1. The CDR3 runs to 14 residues. The germline V gene has CDR1 SGHRS and CDR2 YFSETQ. V shed 7 bases and J 2 bases; nucleotides not matched to a gene: 7. The CDR3, as DNA: TGCGCCAGCGGGGAAGGGACAGGGACCTACGAGCAGTACTTC. Its protein product is CASGEGTGTYEQYF.

This chain connects TRBV20-1 to TRBJ2-1; 9 nucleotides match TRBD1. J lost 10 bases, V lost 4 bases, and 14 bases had no gene match. CDR1 is DFQATT, CDR2 SNEGSKA, per germline (reference sequence). The CDR3 contains 15 residues. CDR3 in amino acids: CSATSAGTGFREQFF. DNA of the CDR3: TGCAGTGCTACCTCGGCCGGGACAGGGTTTAGGGAGCAGTTCTTC.

As for this clonotype: A much larger clone lies a single base off, so this may be a read error. The V gene is TRBV5-1, the J gene TRBJ2-7, with no clear D. The CDR3 is made up of 13 amino acids. CDR1 and CDR2 (germline): SGHRS, YFSETQ. The chain's CDR3 is CVSSFEFSSEQYF. The CDR3 DNA sequence: TGCGTCAGCAGCTTCGAGTTTTCCTCCGAGCAGTACTTC. Full variable domain (outside the CDR3, taken from reference TRBV5-1 and TRBJ2-7): KAGVTQTPRYLIKTRGQQVTLSCSPISGHRSVSWYQQTPGQGLQFLFEYFSETQRNKGNFPGRFSGRQFSNSRSEMNVSTLELGDSALYLCVSSFEFSSEQYFGPGTRLTVT.

The chain couples TRBV5-1 to TRBJ2-3; 8 bases map to TRBD2. Germline CDR1 and CDR2: SGHRS and YFSETQ. The CDR3 is 21 amino acids. J was trimmed by 0 bases and V by 4 bases; bases with no gene match: 22. Here the CDR3 reads CASSIRLSGHRAGASTDTQYF. As DNA, the CDR3 is TGCGCCAGCAGCATCCGCCTCTCGGGACACCGAGCGGGGGCCAGCACAGATACGCAGTATTTT.

The gene calls are TRBV6-1 and TRBJ1-2; D gene ambiguous. In germline, CDR1 is MNHNS, CDR2 SASEGT. The CDR3 is 12 amino acids. V shed 8 bases and J shed 0 bases, with 7 bases lying between them. For the CDR3, the DNA is TGTGCCAGCGCAAAGACTAACTATGGCTACACCTTC. Translation gives CASAKTNYGYTF.

The gene calls are TRBV15 and TRBJ2-3; 7 nucleotides match TRBD2. Germline lookup yields CDR1 LNHNV and CDR2 YYDKDF (reference sequence). The CDR3 loop spans 16 amino acids. Unmatched junction bases numbered 7, after V lost 0 bases and J lost 4 bases. CDR3 nucleotide sequence: TGTGCCACCAGCAGAGATTTTGCAGGGAGGGCAGATACGCAGTATTTT. Protein: CATSRDFAGRADTQYF.

This clonotype has just a few counts. The CDR3 is CASSPTGSGGYNEQFF. As DNA, the CDR3 is TGTGCCAGCTCACCGACCGGAAGCGGGGGATACAATGAGCAGTTCTTC. The J gene is TRBJ2-1, the V gene TRBV18; 8 nucleotides match TRBD2. The germline gives CDR1 KGHSH, CDR2 LQKENI. The J segment lost 4 bases and the V segment lost 3 bases, leaving 8 bases of the junction unmatched. The CDR3 is 16 amino acids.

The chain combines TRBV11-3 with TRBJ2-2, with a weak D call TRBD1 (6 bases). Germline CDR1 SGHNT, CDR2 YENEEA. The CDR3 sequence is 13 residues long. V dropped 5 bases and J dropped 7 bases, with 11 bases sitting between them. CDR3 bases: TGTGCCAGCAGCCCCGGGACACACGGGGAGCTGTTTTTT. Amino acids: CASSPGTHGELFF.

The sample holds a few counts of this clonotype. The V call is TRBV11-2, the J call TRBJ2-5, with a possible D match to TRBD2 (5 bases). Germline lookup yields CDR1 SGHAT and CDR2 FQNNGV. The CDR3 is 14 amino acids. V was clipped by 0 bases and J by 7 bases, with 12 bases between them. CDR3 coding DNA: TGTGCCAGCAGCTTAGAACACGGAGGAGGGACCCAGTACTTC. Encoded protein: CASSLEHGGGTQYF.

The chain recombines TRBV4-1 with TRBJ2-7; D is unresolved. From germline, CDR1 is MGHRA and CDR2 YSYEKL. V lost 0 bases and J lost 0, with 9 bases in between. This CDR3 has 15 residues. CDR3 sequence: CASSQEFRYSYEQYF. CDR3 nucleotides: TGCGCCAGCAGCCAAGAATTCCGGTACTCCTACGAGCAGTACTTC.

This clonotype was found a few times. For the CDR3, the DNA is TGTGCCAGCAGCTTGGAGGAGAGGTGGACTGAAGCTTTCTTT. Translated, it gives CASSLEERWTEAFF. This rearrangement joins TRBV5-6 to TRBJ1-1, with D hard to call. The V gene lost 0 bases and the J gene lost 5 bases, with 11 bases spanning the gap. The germline V gene has CDR1 SGHDT and CDR2 YYEEEE. CDR3 length: 14 amino acids.

This clonotype was observed a handful of times. This sequence joins TRBV10-3 and TRBJ1-1, with D unresolved. Germline V gene sequence: CDR1 ENHRY, CDR2 SYGVKD. This CDR3 comprises 13 residues. V shed 0 bases and J shed 5 bases, with 7 bases lying between them. CDR3 sequence (DNA): TGTGCCATCAGTGAGTCGAGGGAAACTGAAGCTTTCTTT. It encodes CAISESRETEAFF.

The chain uses TRBV11-3 and TRBJ2-2; TRBD1 aligns across 8 bases. Germline CDR1 SGHNT, CDR2 YENEEA. The CDR3 runs 15 residues. J gave up 6 bases and V 5 bases, and 8 bases lay outside the gene matches. Written as DNA, the CDR3 is TGTGCCAGCAGCCCCCGGACAGGGATTTCCGGGGAGCTGTTTTTT. Amino acids: CASSPRTGISGELFF.

This clonotype has only a few counts. The rearrangement uses TRBV5-1 and TRBJ2-1; D may be TRBD1 (6 bases). The ends were cut back, 4 bases at V and 6 bases at J, with 11 bases in the middle. Germline loops: CDR1 SGHRS, CDR2 YFSETQ. The length of the CDR3 is 13 residues. CDR3 bases: TGCGCCAGCAGCGAACAGGGTATCAATGAGCAGTTCTTC. Protein product: CASSEQGINEQFF. Variable domain in full (rest from reference TRBV5-1 and TRBJ2-1): KAGVTQTPRYLIKTRGQQVTLSCSPISGHRSVSWYQQTPGQGLQFLFEYFSETQRNKGNFPGRFSGRQFSNSRSEMNVSTLELGDSALYLCASSEQGINEQFFGPGTRLTVL.

This clonotype has just a few counts. The chain is built from TRBV12-3 or TRBV12-4 and TRBJ2-2; the D gene is possibly TRBD1 (5 bases). The CDR3 is made up of 13 amino acids. Trimming cost V 5 bases and J 3 bases, with 7 bases left between them. The CDR3 protein is CASSTRDTGELFF. In DNA, the CDR3 is TGTGCCAGCAGTACCAGGGACACCGGGGAGCTGTTTTTT.

The chain recombines TRBV19 with TRBJ2-3, with 10 bases that match TRBD2. The CDR3 contains 15 residues. CDR1 and CDR2 from the germline V gene are LNHDA and SQIVND (reference sequence). With 10 bases clipped from V and 0 bases from J, the junction kept 7 bases outside the gene matches. Here the CDR3 DNA reads TGTGCCACCACGCTAGCGGGAGTAAGCACAGATACGCAGTATTTT. Its protein product is CATTLAGVSTDTQYF.

This chain connects TRBV20-1 to TRBJ2-3; 9 bases agree with TRBD2. The CDR3 has 15 amino acids. Germline CDR1 DFQATT, CDR2 SNEGSKA (reference sequence). V lost 0 bases to trimming and J lost 3 bases; unmatched junction nucleotides: 4. This CDR3 is CSARDRLAGTDTQYF. CDR3 sequence (DNA): TGCAGTGCTAGAGATCGGCTAGCGGGAACAGATACGCAGTATTTT.

This clonotype occurred many times. The genes are TRBV20-1 and TRBJ1-1; D gene unclear. The V end lost 4 bases, the J end lost 2 bases, and 11 bases lay between the germline ends. Looked up from germline, CDR1 is DFQATT and CDR2 is SNEGSKA (reference sequence). The CDR3 spans 13 residues. CDR3 protein: CSAINQGNTEAFF. The CDR3 DNA follows: TGCAGTGCTATCAACCAAGGCAACACTGAAGCTTTCTTT.

This clonotype was counted between two and nine times. The J gene is TRBJ2-3, the V gene TRBV28; D remains unclear. The CDR3 has 14 residues. Germline lookup yields CDR1 MDHEN and CDR2 SYDVKM. Trimming took off 5 bases at V and 0 bases at J, with 9 bases between the two ends. CDR3 sequence: CASSAISSTDTQYF. Written as DNA, the CDR3 is TGTGCCAGCAGTGCTATATCTAGCACAGATACGCAGTATTTT. Using reference TRBV28 and TRBJ2-3 for the parts outside the CDR3, the full variable domain is DVKVTQSSRYLVKRTGEKVFLECVQDMDHENMFWYRQDPGLGLRLIYFSYDVKMKEKGDIPEGYSVSREKKERFSLILESASTNQTSMYLCASSAISSTDTQYFGPGTRLTVL.

This clonotype was picked up a small number of times. This sequence joins TRBV24-1 and TRBJ2-7, with TRBD1 matching over 9 bases. V lost 4 bases, J lost 1 base, and 10 bases stayed unmatched. Germline CDR1 KGHDR, CDR2 SFDVKD. The CDR3 is 17 amino acids. CDR3 sequence (DNA): TGTGCCACCAGTGACCCGAAAGACAGGGGGACTTCCTACGAGCAGTACTTC. It yields the protein CATSDPKDRGTSYEQYF.

The V and J genes are TRBV3-1 and TRBJ2-2; no clear D gene. This CDR3 comprises 14 residues. Germline CDR1 LGHDT, CDR2 YNNKEL (reference sequence). The germline V and J ends were trimmed by 4 bases and 6 bases, with 12 bases remaining between them. CDR3 amino acids: CASSPNRVSGELFF. CDR3 DNA: TGTGCCAGCAGCCCAAATCGGGTATCCGGGGAGCTGTTTTTT.

Many counts were recorded for this clonotype. The gene calls are TRBV28 and TRBJ2-3; a weak D match, TRBD2 (6 bases). V gave up 5 bases and J gave up 0 bases, with 18 bases separating them. Germline CDR1 is MDHEN and CDR2 is SYDVKM. The CDR3 consists of 17 residues. The CDR3: CASSPGLVAGSTDTQYF. The CDR3 region has the DNA TGTGCCAGCAGTCCCGGTTTAGTGGCGGGGAGCACAGATACGCAGTATTTT.

J is TRBJ1-6 and V is TRBV7-6; 8 bases map to TRBD1. The germline V gene has CDR1 SGHVS and CDR2 FNYEAQ. There are 18 residues in the CDR3. The J segment lost 7 bases and the V segment lost 5 bases, leaving 16 bases of the junction unmatched. The CDR3 spells CASSTTTGTGPLNSPLHF. CDR3 bases: TGTGCCAGCAGCACAACTACCGGGACAGGTCCTTTGAATTCACCCCTCCACTTT.

This clonotype showed up just once. The chain links TRBV4-1 to TRBJ2-1, with 8 bases matching TRBD1. V lost 7 bases to trimming and J lost 6 bases; unmatched junction nucleotides: 2. The germline CDR1 and CDR2 sequences are MGHRA and YSYEKL. The CDR3 is 12 amino acids. CDR3 amino acids: CASTTGGNEQFF. In DNA form, the CDR3 reads TGCGCCAGCACCACAGGGGGCAATGAGCAGTTCTTC.

This clonotype was counted ten times or more. This chain uses TRBV7-9 with TRBJ2-1; D ambiguous. This CDR3 is 13 amino acids long. The V gene's germline CDR1 is SEHNR and CDR2 FQNEAQ (reference sequence). The germline V and J ends were trimmed by 5 bases and 2 bases, with 7 bases remaining between them. CDR3 amino acids: CASSPAAYNEQFF. The CDR3 region has the DNA TGTGCCAGCAGCCCCGCAGCCTACAATGAGCAGTTCTTC.

This sequence joins TRBV9 and TRBJ2-1, with 10 positions matching TRBD2. The CDR3 is 18 amino acids. V dropped 0 bases and J dropped 0; count of bases not matched to a gene: 6. Per the germline V gene, CDR1 is SGDLS and CDR2 is YYNGEE. CDR3 sequence (DNA): TGTGCCAGCAGCGTAGAATCTAGCGGGGGATACTCCTACAATGAGCAGTTCTTC. It codes for CASSVESSGGYSYNEQFF.

The chain links TRBV28 to TRBJ2-1; 8 nucleotides agree with TRBD1. Germline V gene lookup returns CDR1 MDHEN and CDR2 SYDVKM. V shed 7 bases and J 9 bases; nucleotides not matched to a gene: 8. The CDR3 is 13 amino acids. CDR3 bases: TGTGCCAGCAACACGCAGGGGGCTGGTGAGCAGTTCTTC. This codes for CASNTQGAGEQFF.